Following are 28 T cell receptor beta chains from one sample sequenced in a study of CD8+ T cells in alopecia areata. Following extraction, RNA underwent reverse transcription to cDNA, which served as the sequencing template. Profiling relied on immunoSEQ multiplex PCR, and the TCRdb table lists in-frame clones only, not all of them. The table includes 110,000 to 150,000 clones, approximately 51% detected once. The material sequenced was CD4+ T cells sorted from blood, taken at week 0. These receptors were obtained from a human donor with alopecia areata.

This rearrangement joins TRBV7-9 to TRBJ2-5; TRBD2 matches 9 bases. Germline-derived CDR1 and CDR2 are SEHNR and FQNEAQ (reference sequence). V lost 5 bases, J lost 4 bases, and 5 bases stayed unmatched. This CDR3 spans 14 amino acids. CDR3 in DNA: TGTGCCAGCAGCCCAGCACTAGCGGGAGAGACCCAGTACTTC. Translating it yields CASSPALAGETQYF. The whole variable domain, filled in from reference TRBV7-9 and TRBJ2-5, reads DTGVSQNPRHKITKRGQNVTFRCDPISEHNRLYWYRQTLGQGPEFLTYFQNEAQLEKSRLLSDRFSAERPKGSFSTLEIQRTEQGDSAMYLCASSPALAGETQYFGPGTRLLVL.

The rearrangement joins TRBV11-2 to TRBJ2-7, with TRBD2 matching over 9 bases. CDR1 SGHAT and CDR2 FQNNGV come from the germline V gene. Unmatched junction bases numbered 5, after V lost 2 bases and J lost 3 bases. The CDR3 sequence is 15 residues long. CDR3 coding DNA: TGTGCCAGCAGCTTACGAGAAGCGGGGGGCTACGAGCAGTACTTC. Its translation: CASSLREAGGYEQYF.

The gene calls are TRBV5-6 and TRBJ2-1; D gene uncertain. The CDR3 is 15 residues long. CDR1 and CDR2 from the germline V gene are SGHDT and YYEEEE. V was pared by 0 bases and J by 2 bases, with 9 bases between. This CDR3 is CASSLERFTYNEQFF. The CDR3 coding sequence is TGTGCCAGCAGCTTGGAACGTTTCACCTACAATGAGCAGTTCTTC.

V is TRBV7-2 and J is TRBJ2-5; D is perhaps TRBD1 (6 bases). Trimming pared 6 bases from V and 2 bases from J, leaving 13 bases between. The CDR3 contains 14 residues. Germline CDR1 is SGHTA and CDR2 is FQGNSA. This CDR3 reads CASRQGGVQETQYF. CDR3 DNA: TGTGCCAGCAGACAAGGGGGAGTACAAGAGACCCAGTACTTC.

This clone has just one count. This chain joins TRBV7-9 and TRBJ1-2; perhaps TRBD1 as D (5 bases). Trimming removed 7 bases from V and 0 bases from J, with 18 bases in between. Germline lookup yields CDR1 SEHNR and CDR2 FQNEAQ (reference sequence). This CDR3 is built from 16 residues. The DNA for the CDR3 is TGTGCCAGCATCTCTAGCCTGGGGGGTTCTAACTATGGCTACACCTTC. Residues: CASISSLGGSNYGYTF.

V and J are TRBV4-1 and TRBJ2-7, with TRBD1 identical over 7 bases. Per germline, CDR1 MGHRA and CDR2 YSYEKL. This CDR3 spans 15 amino acids. V was clipped by 3 bases and J by 4 bases; unmatched bases: 9. The CDR3 sequence: CASSQGDREGYEQYF. The CDR3 nucleotides read TGCGCCAGCAGCCAGGGCGACAGGGAAGGGTACGAGCAGTACTTC.

The CDR3 region has the DNA TGCGCCAGCGGAGAGGAGACGCAGTATTTT. Amino acids: CASGEETQYF. V usage is TRBV5-1 and J usage is TRBJ2-3; the D is unclear. The CDR3 extends over 10 amino acids. Germline CDR1 reads SGHRS; CDR2 reads YFSETQ. The V and J ends lost 7 bases and 9 bases respectively, with 9 bases between them.

The chain's CDR3 is CASSKAGGKETQYF. The CDR3 DNA reads TGTGCCAGCAGTAAAGCAGGGGGGAAAGAGACCCAGTACTTC. The chain carries TRBV28 and TRBJ2-5; TRBD1 might be the D (7 bases). Germline values: CDR1 MDHEN, CDR2 SYDVKM. This CDR3 contains 14 residues. V was trimmed by 5 bases and J by 3 bases, leaving 13 bases between them.

This clone was found once. CDR3 coding DNA: TGCGCCAGCAGCTTGGCCACGGACGGGGGCGGGACAGATACGCAGTATTTT. This codes for CASSLATDGGGTDTQYF. The chain links TRBV5-1 to TRBJ2-3, with D perhaps matching TRBD1 or TRBD2 (6 bases each). The germline CDR1 and CDR2 sequences are SGHRS and YFSETQ. The CDR3 sequence is 17 residues long. The V gene lost 0 bases and the J gene lost 3 bases, with 17 bases spanning the gap. The full variable domain, completed using reference TRBV5-1 and TRBJ2-3, is KAGVTQTPRYLIKTRGQQVTLSCSPISGHRSVSWYQQTPGQGLQFLFEYFSETQRNKGNFPGRFSGRQFSNSRSEMNVSTLELGDSALYLCASSLATDGGGTDTQYFGPGTRLTVL.

The chain is built from TRBV9 and TRBJ1-2, with TRBD1 identical over 8 bases. The V gene's germline CDR1 is SGDLS and CDR2 YYNGEE. The V segment lost 0 bases and the J segment 5 bases; nucleotides outside the gene matches: 3. This CDR3 is 14 amino acids long. The CDR3 DNA is TGTGCCAGCAGCGTAGGGGACAGGCCATATGGCTACACCTTC. Translated: CASSVGDRPYGYTF.

The CDR3 spells CASSQGYSGDTQYF. Written as DNA, the CDR3 is TGTGCCAGCAGCCAAGGATATTCTGGAGATACGCAGTATTTT. The rearrangement links TRBV14 to TRBJ2-3; D call uncertain. This CDR3 has 14 amino acids. Trimming removed 1 base at V and 5 bases at J, with 10 bases between. Germline V gives CDR1 SGHDN, CDR2 FVKESK.

This clone was seen repeatedly, ten times or more. V is TRBV19 and J is TRBJ2-1; D is undetermined. Trimming removed 5 bases at V and 2 bases at J, with 13 bases between. CDR1 is LNHDA and CDR2 is SQIVND in the germline V gene (reference sequence). The CDR3 length is 15 residues. In DNA, the CDR3 is TGTGCCAGTAGTTTGGAAAGGGAAGCCTACAATGAGCAGTTCTTC. Encoded protein: CASSLEREAYNEQFF.

This clone was seen more than once but under ten times. J is TRBJ1-2 and V is TRBV29-1; no definite D call. Per the germline V gene, CDR1 is SQVTM and CDR2 is ANQGSEA. This CDR3 contains 11 residues. V lost 4 bases and J 3 bases, leaving 6 bases between the germline ends. The CDR3 DNA is TGCAGCGTTGGATCAGACTATGGCTACACCTTC. Protein sequence: CSVGSDYGYTF.

This clone was seen more than once but under ten times. This rearrangement joins TRBV29-1 to TRBJ2-5; D is perhaps TRBD2 (6 bases). V dropped 5 bases and J dropped 5 bases, with 18 bases sitting between them. Germline values: CDR1 SQVTM, CDR2 ANQGSEA. This CDR3 spans 14 amino acids. As DNA, the CDR3 is TGCAGCGTTTCCCCGGGGACTCAGGTGGAGACCCAGTACTTC. Residues: CSVSPGTQVETQYF.

V and J are TRBV6-1 and TRBJ2-3; D is ambiguous. In germline, CDR1 is MNHNS, CDR2 SASEGT. V was cut by 3 bases and J by 2 bases, with 6 bases left in between. This CDR3 contains 13 residues. CDR3 in DNA: TGTGCCAGCAGTGACTCCCTCACAGATACGCAGTATTTT. Its protein is CASSDSLTDTQYF.

The rearrangement uses TRBV5-1 and TRBJ2-7, with D unresolved. CDR1 and CDR2 from the germline V gene are SGHRS and YFSETQ. The CDR3 has 15 amino acids. V was cut by 1 base and J by 0 bases, with 11 bases left in between. The CDR3 spells CASSLFQTDSYEQYF. The CDR3 DNA reads TGCGCCAGCAGCTTGTTTCAGACCGACTCCTACGAGCAGTACTTC.

This clone was detected only a few times. The chain joins TRBV6-1 to TRBJ1-1; D perhaps matches TRBD1 (6 bases). V was clipped by 4 bases and J by 2 bases, with 8 bases between them. Germline V lookup: CDR1 MNHNS, CDR2 SASEGT. The CDR3 length is 13 residues. As DNA, the CDR3 is TGTGCCAGCAGTGTACAGGGTAACACTGAAGCTTTCTTT. Encoded protein: CASSVQGNTEAFF.

The chain employs TRBV30 and TRBJ2-3; tentatively, D is TRBD2 (5 bases). Germline V gives CDR1 GTSNPN, CDR2 SVGIG (reference sequence). The CDR3 extends over 15 amino acids. Trimming left V 3 bases short and J 2 bases short, with 15 bases between. The CDR3 nucleotides read TGTGCCTGGAGCGGGGATACGGGCCCCACAGATACGCAGTATTTT. It is translated as CAWSGDTGPTDTQYF.

This chain joins TRBV7-9 and TRBJ2-7; 8 bases fit TRBD1. CDR3 length: 13 residues. Germline loops: CDR1 SEHNR, CDR2 FQNEAQ (reference sequence). V dropped 5 bases and J dropped 3; count of bases not matched to a gene: 3. CDR3 sequence (DNA): TGTGCCAGCAGCGTAGGACAGGGCTACGAGCAGTACTTC. Translation: CASSVGQGYEQYF.

The J gene is TRBJ1-2, the V gene TRBV5-4, with D tentatively TRBD1 (5 bases). With 4 bases removed from V and 0 bases from J, the gap between germline ends came to 22 bases. Germline V gene data show CDR1 as SGHNT and CDR2 as YYREEE (reference sequence). CDR3 length: 18 amino acids. The CDR3 reads CASSPGNQGLRANYGYTF. For the CDR3, the DNA is TGTGCCAGCAGCCCCGGAAACCAGGGACTGAGAGCTAACTATGGCTACACCTTC. Together with reference TRBV5-4 and TRBJ1-2, the CDR3 gives the full variable domain: ETGVTQSPTHLIKTRGQQVTLRCSSQSGHNTVSWYQQALGQGPQFIFQYYREEENGRGNFPPRFSGLQFPNYSSELNVNALELDDSALYLCASSPGNQGLRANYGYTFGSGTRLTVV.

The genes are TRBV7-8 and TRBJ2-7; 9 bases line up with TRBD1. In germline, CDR1 is SGHVS, CDR2 FQNEAQ. Unmatched junction bases numbered 19, after V lost 5 bases and J lost 2 bases. The length of the CDR3 is 19 residues. CDR3 DNA: TGTGCCAGCAGCCCCCGAAGCATTGGGGGGACAGGGCCCGCCTACGAGCAGTACTTC. Encoded protein: CASSPRSIGGTGPAYEQYF. The whole variable domain, remainder taken from reference TRBV7-8 and TRBJ2-7, is GAGVSQSPRYKVAKRGQDVALRCDPISGHVSLFWYQQALGQGPEFLTYFQNEAQLDKSGLPSDRFFAERPEGSVSTLKIQRTQQEDSAVYLCASSPRSIGGTGPAYEQYFGPGTRLTVT.

The chain links TRBV29-1 to TRBJ1-4; D is unclear. Germline CDR1 SQVTM, CDR2 ANQGSEA. V lost 0 bases and J lost 5, with 7 bases in between. The CDR3 consists of 13 residues. CDR3 amino acids: CSVEDTENEKLFF. CDR3 nucleotides: TGCAGCGTTGAAGATACGGAAAATGAAAAACTGTTTTTT.

Only a few counts were recorded for this clone. The V call is TRBV4-1, the J call TRBJ2-7, with TRBD2 identical over 7 bases. Germline assignment: CDR1 MGHRA and CDR2 YSYEKL. The CDR3 length is 14 residues. J gave up 5 bases and V 0 bases, and 4 bases lay outside the gene matches. The CDR3 DNA sequence: TGCGCCAGCAGCCAAGAGGGACTATTTAACGAGCAGTACTTC. This codes for CASSQEGLFNEQYF.

This clone appeared a single time. J is TRBJ2-7 and V is TRBV30; tentative D call: TRBD1 (5 bases). Germline V gene data show CDR1 as GTSNPN and CDR2 as SVGIG (reference sequence). V shed 4 bases and J shed 2 bases, with 9 bases lying between them. This CDR3 has 12 residues. CDR3 region: CAWTRAAYEQYF. Written as DNA, the CDR3 is TGTGCCTGGACCAGGGCTGCCTACGAGCAGTACTTC.

This chain uses TRBV6-6 with TRBJ2-5; D gene uncertain. The V gene's germline CDR1 is MNHNY and CDR2 SVGAGI (reference sequence). This CDR3 has 13 amino acids. Trimming pared 6 bases from V and 5 bases from J, leaving 13 bases between. CDR3 sequence: CASRNNNGETQYF. Here the CDR3 DNA reads TGTGCCAGCAGAAATAACAACGGGGAGACCCAGTACTTC.

J is TRBJ1-1 and V is TRBV29-1, with TRBD1 as a possible D gene (5 bases). Trimming removed 5 bases from V and 8 bases from J, with 18 bases in between. The V gene's germline CDR1 is SQVTM and CDR2 ANQGSEA. The CDR3 length is 13 residues. The CDR3 spells CSVRWGGQREAFF. The CDR3 DNA reads TGCAGCGTTCGATGGGGGGGTCAGCGGGAAGCTTTCTTT.

V is TRBV4-3 and J is TRBJ2-3; TRBD2 might be the D (6 bases). Looked up from germline, CDR1 is LGHNA and CDR2 is YSLEER. Trimming took off 4 bases at V and 4 bases at J, with 18 bases between the two ends. CDR3 length: 16 residues. CDR3 residues: CASSRQFSGVADTQYF. CDR3 coding DNA: TGCGCCAGCAGCCGCCAGTTCTCGGGAGTGGCAGATACGCAGTATTTT.

This rearrangement joins TRBV5-1 to TRBJ1-2; no definite D call. This CDR3 comprises 14 residues. V shed 3 bases and J shed 7 bases, with 16 bases lying between them. The germline V gene encodes CDR1 SGHRS and CDR2 YFSETQ. The CDR3 DNA reads as TGCGCCAGCAGCTCAACGGCCGGGCCCGGTGGCTACACCTTC. This translates into CASSSTAGPGGYTF.